This T cell receptor (beta chain) was recorded in a study of cytomegalovirus exposure and HLA in healthy donors. About the study: A preliminary data release comprised tens of millions of unique TCRs obtained from HLA-typed donors.

Study-wide results and limits: Several V segments, TRBV6-2 and TRBV6-3 among them, could not be told apart and were dropped.

There were likely unrecorded immune exposures, though donors were nominally healthy when sampled. This clone occurred once. Its antigen is not identified. The CDR3 spans 15 residues. CDR1 is WSHSY, CDR2 SAAADI, per germline. V gave up 2 bases and J gave up 1 base, with 12 bases separating them. PCR primers comprised 60 Vbeta and 13 Jbeta primers. Assay used: immunoSEQ multiplex PCR; TCRdb lists only in-frame clones, some missing. The repertoire consists of about 55,000 clones, with around 82% occurring once and the leading ten covering approximately 1.3%. The sequence derives from a female donor in good health and CMV-seronegative. The chain joins TRBV10-2 to TRBJ2-7; possibly TRBD2 for D (7 bases). The source material was PBMCs. This chain's CDR3 is CASSERGGSSYEQYF. CDR3 nucleotide sequence: TGCGCCAGCAGTGAGAGGGGGGGCTCATCCTACGAGCAGTACTTC.